The T cell receptor beta chain described here comes from a study of identical twins. Study-wide results and limits: Within twin pairs, the out-of-frame alpha sequences they shared showed excess low generation probability. Invariant MAIT and iNKT cells could partly confound zero-insertion analyses.

Healthy Caucasians were all of the donors. V was shortened by 8 bases and J by 3 bases, with 20 bases between the two germline ends. This CDR3 has 15 residues. The germline gives CDR1 SGHVS, CDR2 FNYEAQ. Template switching, a step in the protocol, added a universal primer site, and cDNA carried unique molecular identifiers. TCRdb re-derived calls from the 5' RACE reads in MiXCR, one entry per CDR3 protein. The sample records hundreds of thousands of distinct CDR3 sequences, more than 6.5% being singletons. Only a few counts were recorded for this clonotype. Its target is not known. These same data were also listed under a study on yellow fever vaccine responses in identical twins.

The rearrangement links TRBV7-6 to TRBJ2-7; no reliable D call. Sequencing was carried out using PBMCs. This clonotype was obtained from a woman younger than 35 in good health. CDR3 nucleotide sequence: TGTGCCAGCGCCCCCAACAGTGAATTAATCTACGAGCAGTACTTC. Translating gives CASAPNSELIYEQYF.